The 21 T cell receptor beta chains reported below all come from one sample, sequenced in a study of vaccination effects on CD4 cells after COVID-19 (dated by TCRdb to 2022 to 2024). Their specific antigens are unknown. In the ViraFEST assay, PBMC were stimulated with viral peptide pools, and antigen-specific CD4+ T cell clonotypes were then identified by expansion using TCR sequencing. After around eleven days of culture, CD4+ T cells were isolated with the EasySep CD4+ T cell isolation kit. Receptor libraries were prepared by the immunoSEQ multiplex PCR assay. TCRdb retrieved this table from immuneACCESS and kept in-frame rearrangements only. Not all clones are present; in checked studies, unresolved V genes account for under half, and no reason is known for the remainder. The table for this sample lists some 20,000 clones; about two thirds of them were counted only once. The ten top clones hold around 16% of the sample.

The starting material was CD4+ T cells from PBMCs cultured with HCoV-229E spike peptides, obtained before COVID-19 vaccination. The cell subset or site label of this sample denotes: HCoV-229E spike overlapping peptide pool stimulation. These TCRs come from a human donor who received a COVID-19 vaccine.

This clone was found once. The genes are TRBV3-1 (or the pseudogene TRBV3-2) and TRBJ1-1; the match to TRBD1 covers 9 bases. V was clipped by 4 bases and J by 5 bases; unmatched bases: 5. Germline-derived CDR1 and CDR2 are LGHDT and YNNKEL (reference sequence). The CDR3 runs 14 residues. DNA for the CDR3: TGTGCCAGCAGCCGTGGACAGGGGTGGACTGAAGCTTTCTTT. Translated: CASSRGQGWTEAFF.

The CDR3 DNA is TGTGCCAGCTTCCGCGGGAGCTTGGACGAGCAGTACTTC. Translating it yields CASFRGSLDEQYF. This chain joins TRBV2 and TRBJ2-7, with 7 positions matching TRBD2. The V gene's germline CDR1 is SNHLY and CDR2 FYNNEI. The CDR3 runs to 13 residues. The V segment lost 8 bases and the J segment 5 bases; nucleotides outside the gene matches: 9.

The count of this clone is one. The chain employs TRBV6-5 and TRBJ1-2, with D possibly TRBD1 on 6 matching bases. This CDR3 spans 14 amino acids. V dropped 8 bases and J dropped 3 bases, with 16 bases sitting between them. Germline values: CDR1 MNHEY, CDR2 SVGAGI. This chain's CDR3 is CASVLGGAYYGYTF. CDR3 nucleotide sequence: TGTGCCAGCGTCCTGGGGGGGGCATACTATGGCTACACCTTC.

This clone appeared once. V gene TRBV6-5 combines with J gene TRBJ1-1; the match to TRBD1 covers 7 bases. CDR3 length: 14 amino acids. With 0 bases clipped from V and 5 bases from J, the junction kept 3 bases outside the gene matches. Germline-derived CDR1 and CDR2 are MNHEY and SVGAGI. CDR3 protein: CASSYSRDSTEAFF. CDR3 in DNA: TGTGCCAGCAGTTACTCCCGGGACAGTACTGAAGCTTTCTTT.

The chain links TRBV11-3 to TRBJ2-3, with 10 bases fitting TRBD1. The CDR3 sequence is 16 residues long. Germline-derived CDR1 and CDR2 are SGHNT and YENEEA. Losses at the gene ends were 5 bases for V and 6 bases for J; bases not matched to a gene: 11. CDR3 DNA sequence: TGTGCCAGCAGCGCAGGGACAGGGGTTTTGGGGGATACGCAGTATTTT. Protein: CASSAGTGVLGDTQYF.

This clone occurred a few times. The V gene is TRBV19, the J gene TRBJ1-2, with unresolved D. Germline V gene sequence: CDR1 LNHDA, CDR2 SQIVND (reference sequence). The CDR3 loop spans 14 amino acids. V was shortened by 3 bases and J by 2 bases, with 10 bases between the two germline ends. The CDR3 protein is CASSIEGSNYGYTF. The DNA of the CDR3 is TGTGCCAGTAGTATCGAAGGTTCAAACTATGGCTACACCTTC.

The J gene is TRBJ1-2, the V gene TRBV6-5; 10 nucleotides align to TRBD1. CDR1 is MNHEY and CDR2 is SVGAGI in the germline V gene. J gave up 4 bases and V 5 bases, and 7 bases lay outside the gene matches. The CDR3 totals 15 residues. The CDR3 DNA reads TGTGCCAGCAGTCCCCGGGGGGACAGGGGCTATGGCTACACCTTC. This translates into CASSPRGDRGYGYTF.

The genes are TRBV14 and TRBJ2-1; 10 bases line up with TRBD2. From germline, CDR1 is SGHDN and CDR2 FVKESK. The CDR3 loop spans 18 amino acids. V shed 2 bases, J shed 1 base, and the junction held 8 bases outside the gene matches. The CDR3 loop reads CASSQYGPGLASYNEQFF. As DNA, the CDR3 is TGTGCCAGCAGCCAATACGGACCGGGACTAGCGTCCTACAATGAGCAGTTCTTC.

Note on this clone: Germline is not matched at one junction end, which may reflect a read error. This chain connects TRBV11-3 to TRBJ2-1, with 13 bases aligning to TRBD2. The CDR3 extends over 13 amino acids. Germline V gene lookup returns CDR1 SGHNT and CDR2 YENEEA. The CDR3 bases are TGTGCCAGCAGCTCGGGACTAGCGGGAAGGGTGGTCTTC. Its translation is CASSSGLAGRVVF.

V usage is TRBV27 and J usage is TRBJ1-1, with D perhaps matching TRBD1 (5 bases). Trimming shortened V by 4 bases and J by 4 bases, and 13 bases separated the two germline ends. Germline V lookup: CDR1 MNHEY, CDR2 SMNVEV (reference sequence). The CDR3 totals 14 residues. CDR3 nucleotide sequence: TGTGCCAGCAGTTCGGAAACGAGGGGCACTGAAGCTTTCTTT. Translating gives CASSSETRGTEAFF.

V and J are TRBV30 and TRBJ2-1; 13 nucleotides agree with TRBD2. The V and J ends lost 5 bases and 0 bases, in that order; junction bases with no gene match: 7. Germline V gene sequence: CDR1 GTSNPN, CDR2 SVGIG (reference sequence). CDR3 length: 17 residues. CDR3: CAWARLAGGSSYNEQFF. As DNA, the CDR3 is TGTGCCTGGGCTAGACTAGCGGGGGGTAGCTCCTACAATGAGCAGTTCTTC.

Comments on this clone: The same CDR3 arises from other DNA sequences in this sample as well. This chain uses TRBV5-1 with TRBJ1-1, with TRBD1 matching 10 bases. Germline V lookup: CDR1 SGHRS, CDR2 YFSETQ. This CDR3 has 14 residues. The ends lost 4 bases at V and 4 bases at J; junction bases unmatched: 4. The CDR3 region is CASSPGQGGTEAFF. DNA of the CDR3: TGCGCCAGCAGCCCCGGACAGGGGGGCACTGAAGCTTTCTTT.

The chain is built from TRBV6-5 and TRBJ2-2, with D maybe TRBD1 (6 bases). Germline assignment: CDR1 MNHEY and CDR2 SVGAGI. The CDR3 is 15 residues long. Trimming took off 6 bases at V and 3 bases at J, with 14 bases between the two ends. The CDR3 spells CASRFRGRDTGELFF. CDR3 nucleotide sequence: TGTGCCAGCAGGTTCAGGGGAAGGGACACCGGGGAGCTGTTTTTT.

For this clone: Within the sample, other DNA sequences also encode this same CDR3. This chain links TRBV18 with TRBJ2-5; 7 bases agree with TRBD2. The CDR3 is 15 residues long. V lost 3 bases, J lost 1 base, and 5 bases stayed unmatched. The germline V gene has CDR1 KGHSH and CDR2 LQKENI. The CDR3 bases are TGTGCCAGCTCACCGATAGCGGGTTCCCAAGAGACCCAGTACTTC. This sequence encodes CASSPIAGSQETQYF. The variable domain in full, with the rest retrieved from reference TRBV18 and TRBJ2-5, is NAGVMQNPRHLVRRRGQEARLRCSPMKGHSHVYWYRQLPEEGLKFMVYLQKENIIDESGMPKERFSAEFPKEGPSILRIQQVVRGDSAAYFCASSPIAGSQETQYFGPGTRLLVL.

This clone was recorded a few times. V usage is TRBV19 and J usage is TRBJ1-1; D is perhaps TRBD1 (5 bases). The germline gives CDR1 LNHDA, CDR2 SQIVND (reference sequence). The CDR3 loop spans 18 amino acids. V was clipped by 5 bases and J by 4 bases, with 26 bases between them. The DNA for the CDR3 is TGTGCCAGTAGTCGGCGGGAACCAACTTTAGGGGAAACCACTGAAGCTTTCTTT. Translated, it gives CASSRREPTLGETTEAFF.

This chain connects TRBV13 to TRBJ2-7; 9 nucleotides line up with TRBD1. The CDR3 contains 14 residues. The V gene's germline CDR1 is PRHDT and CDR2 FYEKMQ (reference sequence). Losses at the gene ends were 1 base for V and 7 bases for J; bases not matched to a gene: 5. The CDR3 spells CASSLAQGAREQYF. Here the CDR3 DNA reads TGTGCCAGCAGCTTAGCACAGGGGGCCAGGGAGCAGTACTTC.

This chain uses TRBV4-2 with TRBJ2-3, with TRBD2 matching 15 bases. CDR1 and CDR2 from the germline V gene are LGHNA and YNFKEQ. The CDR3 is 16 residues long. The J segment lost 4 bases and the V segment lost 1 base, leaving 0 bases of the junction unmatched. CDR3 amino acids: CASSQGTSGGADTQYF. Here the CDR3 DNA reads TGTGCCAGCAGCCAAGGGACTAGCGGGGGGGCAGATACGCAGTATTTT.

The chain joins TRBV11-2 to TRBJ1-2, with unresolved D. Germline lookup yields CDR1 SGHAT and CDR2 FQNNGV. V shed 5 bases and J shed 0 bases, with 13 bases lying between them. The CDR3 spans 15 residues. The CDR3 here is CASSRDGKANYGYTF. DNA of the CDR3: TGTGCCAGCAGCCGAGACGGTAAAGCTAACTATGGCTACACCTTC.

The rearrangement uses TRBV27 and TRBJ1-2; TRBD1 is a possible D gene (5 bases). Germline loops: CDR1 MNHEY, CDR2 SMNVEV (reference sequence). The germline V and J ends were trimmed by 6 bases and 4 bases, with 15 bases remaining between them. The CDR3 spans 14 residues. CDR3 residues: CASSDTGGRYGYTF. The CDR3 coding sequence is TGTGCCAGCAGCGACACGGGGGGTCGCTATGGCTACACCTTC.

This chain joins TRBV5-1 and TRBJ2-1, with D perhaps being TRBD1 or TRBD2 (6 bases each). Germline V CDR1 and CDR2: SGHRS, YFSETQ. Trimming removed 4 bases at V and 13 bases at J, with 24 bases between. The CDR3 extends over 15 amino acids. The CDR3: CASSNMGGGGKEQFF. CDR3 in DNA: TGCGCCAGCAGCAACATGGGTGGAGGGGGAAAGGAACAGTTCTTC.

The chain combines TRBV3-1 (or the pseudogene TRBV3-2) with TRBJ2-5; 8 bases fit TRBD2. V shed 5 bases, J shed 0 bases, and the junction held 11 bases outside the gene matches. This CDR3 is 17 amino acids long. Germline assignment: CDR1 LGHDT and CDR2 YNNKEL (reference sequence). The DNA for the CDR3 is TGTGCCAGCAGCTCACCCCCGCCGGGAGGGTACCAAGAGACCCAGTACTTC. The encoded protein is CASSSPPPGGYQETQYF.